This TCR beta chain was captured in a study of Ad26.COV2.S vaccination and SARS-CoV-2 variants. Study-level findings and limits: Analyses of TCR breadth and depth may have underestimated total T cell responses. Vaccine and placebo groups showed comparable non-spike TCR breadth. Spike-specific TCR breadth in vaccine recipients exceeded that seen in placebo recipients. Breadth, reportedly substantial, characterized the spike-specific CD8+ and CD4+ T cell responses after vaccination.

Turning to this clone: As yet, its antigen is unknown. In the same sample, other DNA sequences code for this CDR3.

Only in-frame clones appear in the TCRdb table, and some are missing; sequencing was by immunoSEQ multiplex PCR. Of over 110,000 clones detected, just over 85% appear once; the ten largest clones hold 5%. V lost 1 base to trimming and J lost 0 bases, with 10 bases between them. Germline CDR1 is SGHRS and CDR2 is YFSETQ. CDR3 length: 15 residues. The sample here was peripheral blood, taken after recovery from COVID-19. The source of this sequence is a human donor who had recovered from COVID-19. This chain links TRBV5-1 with TRBJ1-2; perhaps TRBD1 as D (6 bases). CDR3 sequence reads: CASSLTAGANYGYTF. The CDR3 nucleotides read TGCGCCAGCAGCTTGACGGCAGGGGCTAACTATGGCTACACCTTC.